These 12 T cell receptor beta chains came from one sample sequenced in a study of CXCR3-negative and CXCR3-positive naive CD8 T cells. Study observations and caveats: CXCR3-positive naive cells had TRB CDR3s that were more hydrophobic than CXCR3-negative naive cells had.

Their antigens are not known. The authors prepared UMI-labeled TRB cDNA libraries by 5' RACE. Following a re-call of the 5' RACE reads, TCRdb has one entry per CDR3 protein and lacks DNA. The sample is made up of some 100,000 distinct CDR3 sequences, and the top ten hold around 0.38% of it. The sample comprised naive CXCR3+ CD8+ T cells from blood. This sample's subset: CD45RO-CCR7+CD27+CD95- naive CD8+ T cells expressing CXCR3 (TNR3+). These receptors came from a human donor in good health. Some clones in this sample may be carry-over from other donors' samples.

The gene calls are TRBV4-1 and TRBJ1-2; TCRdb names TRBD1, which stays unverified in the absence of DNA. This CDR3 has 15 amino acids. Germline V CDR1 and CDR2: MGHRA, YSYEKL. The CDR3 here is CASSQVFGGSYGYTF.

The CDR3 loop is CASSLAGGGYEQYF. The genes are TRBV19 and TRBJ2-7; as DNA is missing, the TRBD2 call by TCRdb cannot be tested. Germline loops: CDR1 LNHDA, CDR2 SQIVND (reference sequence). The CDR3 totals 14 residues. Variable domain in full (rest from reference TRBV19 and TRBJ2-7): DGGITQSPKYLFRKEGQNVTLSCEQNLNHDAMYWYRQDPGQGLRLIYYSQIVNDFQKGDIAEGYSVSREKKESFPLTVTSAQKNPTAFYLCASSLAGGGYEQYFGPGTRLTVT.

The CDR3 sequence: CSASPSSGASYEQYF. V gene TRBV20-1 combines with J gene TRBJ2-7; TCRdb's D call, TRBD1, is unchecked because there is no DNA. CDR3 length: 15 amino acids. In germline, CDR1 is DFQATT, CDR2 SNEGSKA (reference sequence).

V gene TRBV7-9 combines with J gene TRBJ1-1; absent DNA, TCRdb's TRBD1 call cannot be checked. CDR3 length: 18 residues. The germline CDR1 and CDR2 sequences are SEHNR and FQNEAQ (reference sequence). Here the CDR3 reads CASSLPAPGQGINTEAFF.

The rearrangement joins TRBV7-9 to TRBJ2-2; TCRdb returns TRBD2, unconfirmable since there is no DNA. This CDR3 is 17 amino acids long. In germline, CDR1 is SEHNR, CDR2 FQNEAQ (reference sequence). The CDR3 sequence: CASSPGLAGPNTGELFF.

The chain combines TRBV12-3 or TRBV12-4 with TRBJ1-1. The CDR3 is 15 amino acids. CDR3 protein: CASSPPHVLNTEAFF.

The chain joins TRBV12-3 or TRBV12-4 to TRBJ2-5; lacking DNA, the TRBD1 call made by TCRdb goes unchecked. The CDR3 length is 14 residues. CDR3 loop: CASSPRRGEETQYF.

This chain joins TRBV19 and TRBJ2-2; the D gene TCRdb calls, TRBD2, cannot be checked with no DNA. Per the germline V gene, CDR1 is LNHDA and CDR2 is SQIVND (reference sequence). The CDR3 sequence is 15 residues long. CDR3: CASSFGLATPGELFF.

This sequence joins TRBV28 and TRBJ1-5. This CDR3 region has 14 residues. The germline V gene has CDR1 MDHEN and CDR2 SYDVKM. CDR3 loop: CASSFVVINQPQHF.

The rearrangement uses TRBV29-1 and TRBJ2-1; TCRdb's assignment of TRBD2 cannot be checked, as there is no DNA. Per the germline V gene, CDR1 is SQVTM and CDR2 is ANQGSEA. The CDR3 totals 15 residues. This CDR3 reads CSVEDPRAPYNEQFF.

The V call is TRBV20-1, the J call TRBJ2-7. The CDR3 runs to 14 residues. CDR1 is DFQATT, CDR2 SNEGSKA, per germline (reference sequence). The CDR3 is CSASFRGSLYEQYF.

The chain has TRBV14 and TRBJ1-1; TCRdb's D gene call, TRBD1, goes unchecked for lack of DNA. Per the germline V gene, CDR1 is SGHDN and CDR2 is FVKESK. The CDR3 runs 15 residues. The CDR3 loop is CASSQEERTGVEAFF.